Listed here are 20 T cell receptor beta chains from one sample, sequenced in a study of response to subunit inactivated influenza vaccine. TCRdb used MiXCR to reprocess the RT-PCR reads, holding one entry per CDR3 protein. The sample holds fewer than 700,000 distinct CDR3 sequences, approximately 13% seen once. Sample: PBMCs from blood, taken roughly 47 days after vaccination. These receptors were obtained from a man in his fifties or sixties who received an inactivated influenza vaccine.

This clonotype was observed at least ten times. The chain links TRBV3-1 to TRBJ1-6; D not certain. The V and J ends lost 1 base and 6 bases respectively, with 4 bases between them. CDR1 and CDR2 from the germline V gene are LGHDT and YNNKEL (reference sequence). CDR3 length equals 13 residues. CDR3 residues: CASSQGSNSPLHF. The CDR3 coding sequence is TGTGCCAGCAGCCAAGGAAGTAATTCACCCCTCCACTTT.

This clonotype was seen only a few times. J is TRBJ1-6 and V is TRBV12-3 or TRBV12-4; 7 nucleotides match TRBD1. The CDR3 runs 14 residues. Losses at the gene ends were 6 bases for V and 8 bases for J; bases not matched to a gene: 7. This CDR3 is CASRRSGGYSPLHF. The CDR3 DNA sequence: TGTGCCAGCAGGAGGTCAGGGGGATATTCACCCCTCCACTTT.

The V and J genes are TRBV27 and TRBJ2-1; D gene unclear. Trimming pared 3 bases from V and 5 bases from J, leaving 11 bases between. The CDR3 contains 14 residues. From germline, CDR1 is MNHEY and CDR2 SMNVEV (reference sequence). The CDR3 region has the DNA TGTGCCAGCAGTTTCGGCAACGAAAACAATGAGCAGTTCTTC. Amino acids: CASSFGNENNEQFF.

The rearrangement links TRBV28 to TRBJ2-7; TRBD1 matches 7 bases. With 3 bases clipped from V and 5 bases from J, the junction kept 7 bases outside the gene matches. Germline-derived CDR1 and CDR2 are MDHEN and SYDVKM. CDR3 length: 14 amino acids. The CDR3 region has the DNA TGTGCCAGCAGTTTCGAGACAGGGTTAAACGAGCAGTACTTC. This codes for CASSFETGLNEQYF.

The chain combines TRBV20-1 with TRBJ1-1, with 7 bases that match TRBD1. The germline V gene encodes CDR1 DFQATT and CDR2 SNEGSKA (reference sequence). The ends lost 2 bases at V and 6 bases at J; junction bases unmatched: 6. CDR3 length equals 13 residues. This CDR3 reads CSARTQTGSEAFF. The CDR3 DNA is TGCAGTGCTAGAACCCAGACAGGGTCTGAAGCTTTCTTT.

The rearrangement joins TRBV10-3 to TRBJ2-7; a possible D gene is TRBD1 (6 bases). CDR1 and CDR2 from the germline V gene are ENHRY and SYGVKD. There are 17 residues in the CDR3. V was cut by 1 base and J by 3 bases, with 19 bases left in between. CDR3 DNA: TGTGCCATCAGTGAGTTGAGTCTCGGGACACACAACTACGAGCAGTACTTC. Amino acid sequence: CAISELSLGTHNYEQYF.

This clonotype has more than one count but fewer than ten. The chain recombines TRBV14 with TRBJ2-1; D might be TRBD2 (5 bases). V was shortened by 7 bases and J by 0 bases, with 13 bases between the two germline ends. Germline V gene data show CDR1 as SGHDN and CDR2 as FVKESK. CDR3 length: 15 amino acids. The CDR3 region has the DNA TGTGCCAGCACCCTCGAGGGTGGCTCCTACAATGAGCAGTTCTTC. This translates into CASTLEGGSYNEQFF.

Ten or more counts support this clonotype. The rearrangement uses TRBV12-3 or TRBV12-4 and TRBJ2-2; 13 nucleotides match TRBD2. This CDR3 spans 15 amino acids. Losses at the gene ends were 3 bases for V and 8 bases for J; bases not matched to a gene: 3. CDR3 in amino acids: CASSLGLAGFGELFF. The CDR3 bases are TGTGCCAGCAGTTTGGGACTAGCGGGGTTTGGGGAGCTGTTTTTT.

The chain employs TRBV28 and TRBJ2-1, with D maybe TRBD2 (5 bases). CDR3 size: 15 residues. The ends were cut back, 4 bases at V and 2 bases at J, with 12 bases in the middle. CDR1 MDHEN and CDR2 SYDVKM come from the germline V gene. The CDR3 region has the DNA TGTGCCAGCAGTTCCCGCGGGCGAACCTACAATGAGCAGTTCTTC. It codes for CASSSRGRTYNEQFF.

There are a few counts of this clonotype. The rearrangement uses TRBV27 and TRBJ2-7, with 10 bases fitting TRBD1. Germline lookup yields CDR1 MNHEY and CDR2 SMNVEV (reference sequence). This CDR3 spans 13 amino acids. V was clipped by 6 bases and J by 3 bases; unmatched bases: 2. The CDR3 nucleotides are TGTGCCAGCAGCGACAGGGGGCTCTACGAGCAGTACTTC. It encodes CASSDRGLYEQYF.

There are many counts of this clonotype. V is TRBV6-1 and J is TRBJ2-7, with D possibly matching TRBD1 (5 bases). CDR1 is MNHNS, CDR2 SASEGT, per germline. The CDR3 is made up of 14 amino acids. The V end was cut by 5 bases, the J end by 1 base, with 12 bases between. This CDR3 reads CASSLTDKSYEQYF. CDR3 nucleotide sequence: TGTGCCAGCAGTCTGACGGACAAGTCCTACGAGCAGTACTTC.

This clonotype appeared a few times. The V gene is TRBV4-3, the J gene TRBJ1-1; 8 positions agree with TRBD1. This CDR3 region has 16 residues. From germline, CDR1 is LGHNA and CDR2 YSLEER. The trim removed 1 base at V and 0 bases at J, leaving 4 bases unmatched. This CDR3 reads CASSQVDRGMNTEAFF. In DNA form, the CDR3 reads TGCGCCAGCAGCCAAGTCGACAGGGGAATGAACACTGAAGCTTTCTTT.

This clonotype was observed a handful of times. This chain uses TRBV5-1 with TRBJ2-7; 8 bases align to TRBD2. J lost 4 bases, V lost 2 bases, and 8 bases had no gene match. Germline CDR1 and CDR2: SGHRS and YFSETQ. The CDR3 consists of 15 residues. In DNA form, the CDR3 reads TGCGCCAGCAGCTTTTTTACTAGCGGAATATACGAGCAGTACTTC. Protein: CASSFFTSGIYEQYF.

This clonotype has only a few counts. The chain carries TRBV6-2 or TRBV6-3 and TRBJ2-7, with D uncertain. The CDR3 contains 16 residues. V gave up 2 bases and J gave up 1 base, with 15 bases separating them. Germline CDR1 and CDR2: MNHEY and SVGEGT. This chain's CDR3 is CASSYLTYGRSYEQYF. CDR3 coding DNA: TGTGCCAGCAGTTACCTGACATATGGCCGATCCTACGAGCAGTACTTC.

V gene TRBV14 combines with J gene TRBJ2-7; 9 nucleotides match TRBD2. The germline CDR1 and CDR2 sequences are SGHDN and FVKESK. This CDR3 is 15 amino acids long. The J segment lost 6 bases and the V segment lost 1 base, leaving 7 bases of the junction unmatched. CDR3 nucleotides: TGTGCCAGCAGCCAAGTTCTGGGACTAGCTGCCGAGCAGTACTTC. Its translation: CASSQVLGLAAEQYF.

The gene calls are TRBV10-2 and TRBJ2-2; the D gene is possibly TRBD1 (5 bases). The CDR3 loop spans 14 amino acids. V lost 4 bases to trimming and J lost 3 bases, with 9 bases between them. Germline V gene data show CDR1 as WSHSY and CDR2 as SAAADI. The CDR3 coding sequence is TGCGCCAGCAGTGCCCTCAGGGACACCGGGGAGCTGTTTTTT. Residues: CASSALRDTGELFF.

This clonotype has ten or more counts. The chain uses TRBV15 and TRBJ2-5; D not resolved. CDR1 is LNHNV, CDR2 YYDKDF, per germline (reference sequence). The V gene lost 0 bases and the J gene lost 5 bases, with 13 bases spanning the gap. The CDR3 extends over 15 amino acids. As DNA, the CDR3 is TGTGCCACCAGCAGAGATACACGGCTAAGGGAGACCCAGTACTTC. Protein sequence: CATSRDTRLRETQYF.

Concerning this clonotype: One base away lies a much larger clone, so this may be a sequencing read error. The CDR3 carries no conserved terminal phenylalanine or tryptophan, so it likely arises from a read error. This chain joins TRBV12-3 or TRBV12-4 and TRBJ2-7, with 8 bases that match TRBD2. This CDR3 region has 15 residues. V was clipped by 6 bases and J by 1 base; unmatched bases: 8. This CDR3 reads CASSKQGLGSYEQYL. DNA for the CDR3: TGTGCCAGCAGCAAACAGGGACTAGGTTCCTACGAGCAGTACCTC.

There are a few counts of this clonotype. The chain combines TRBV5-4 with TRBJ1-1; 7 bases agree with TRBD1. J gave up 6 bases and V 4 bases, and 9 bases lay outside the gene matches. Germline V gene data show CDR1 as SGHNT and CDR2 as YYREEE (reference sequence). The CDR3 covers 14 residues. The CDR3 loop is CASSLQQGRSEAFF. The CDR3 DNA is TGTGCCAGCAGCCTCCAACAGGGGAGGTCTGAAGCTTTCTTT.

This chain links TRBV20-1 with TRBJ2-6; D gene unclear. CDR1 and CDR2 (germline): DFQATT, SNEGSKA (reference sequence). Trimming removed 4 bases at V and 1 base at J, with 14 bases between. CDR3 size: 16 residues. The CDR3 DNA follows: TGCAGTGCTATGGATACCGGGCCTTCTGGGGCCAACGTCCTGACTTTC. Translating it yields CSAMDTGPSGANVLTF.